The present entry profiles one TCR beta chain with its context. The antigen is unknown. The sample comes from a study of cytomegalovirus exposure and HLA in healthy donors. Notes on the study in general: Later examination showed HLA-associated TCR beta chains had greater clonal expansion than equally common others. Researchers reported from a later analysis that most CMV-associated TCR beta chains appeared HLA-restricted.

Trimming took off 7 bases at V and 6 bases at J, with 13 bases between the two ends. Per germline, CDR1 MDHEN and CDR2 SYDVKM. The CDR3 is made up of 14 amino acids. In the PCR, 60 Vbeta and 13 Jbeta primers were used. Produced via immunoSEQ multiplex PCR; TCRdb's table is partial and in-frame only. This table holds about 190,000 clones, about four fifths found once. The chain couples TRBV28 to TRBJ1-6; weak D call: TRBD1 (5 bases). The receptor's source is a woman aged 45-59 years in good health and CMV-seropositive. The sequenced sample consisted of PBMCs. The CDR3 region is CASIRDRSNSPLHF. CDR3 coding DNA: TGTGCCAGCATCCGAGACAGAAGTAATTCACCCCTCCACTTT.